This T cell receptor (beta chain) was documented in a study of blood T cell repertoires in COVID-19. Study overall: Whether acute or convalescent, the COVID-19 samples came from the United States, Italy and Spain.

Measured with immunoSEQ multiplex PCR; TCRdb has only the in-frame clones, and not every one. The sample includes 40,000 or so clones, 90% to 95% of them seen just once. V dropped 4 bases and J dropped 0; count of bases not matched to a gene: 6. The length of the CDR3 is 16 residues. The germline V gene encodes CDR1 LNHDA and CDR2 SQIVND (reference sequence). The V call is TRBV19, the J call TRBJ1-3; TRBD1 agrees at 7 bases. Sequencing input: peripheral blood. The TCR was taken from a man aged 45-65 years with active COVID-19. The CDR3 is CASSRGQYDSGNTIYF. CDR3 sequence (DNA): TGTGCCAGTAGTAGGGGACAGTATGACTCTGGAAACACCATATATTTT.